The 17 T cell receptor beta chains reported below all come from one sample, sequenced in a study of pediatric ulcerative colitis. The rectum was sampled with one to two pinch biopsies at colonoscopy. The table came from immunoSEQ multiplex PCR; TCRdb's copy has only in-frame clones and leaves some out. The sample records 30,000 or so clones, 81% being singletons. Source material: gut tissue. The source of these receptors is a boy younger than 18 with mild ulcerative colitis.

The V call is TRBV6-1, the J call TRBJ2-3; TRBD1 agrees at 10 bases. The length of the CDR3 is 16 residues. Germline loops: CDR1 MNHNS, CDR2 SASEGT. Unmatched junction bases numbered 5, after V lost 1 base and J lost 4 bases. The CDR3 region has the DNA TGTGCCAGCAGTGAAGAGTCCGGACAGGGGGCAGATACGCAGTATTTT. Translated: CASSEESGQGADTQYF.

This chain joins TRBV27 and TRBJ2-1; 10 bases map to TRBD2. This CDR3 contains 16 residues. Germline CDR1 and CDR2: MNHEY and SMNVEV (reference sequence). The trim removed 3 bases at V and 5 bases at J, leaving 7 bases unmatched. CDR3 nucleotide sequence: TGTGCCAGCAGTTTGGCTAGCGGGGGCCAGGACAATGAGCAGTTCTTC. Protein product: CASSLASGGQDNEQFF.

CDR3 nucleotides: TGTGCCAGCAGTGACAGGTTGAATTCACCCCTCCACTTT. Its protein product is CASSDRLNSPLHF. This chain joins TRBV6-1 and TRBJ1-6; D unclear. This CDR3 spans 13 amino acids. The germline V and J ends were trimmed by 3 bases and 7 bases, with 7 bases remaining between them. The germline V gene encodes CDR1 MNHNS and CDR2 SASEGT.

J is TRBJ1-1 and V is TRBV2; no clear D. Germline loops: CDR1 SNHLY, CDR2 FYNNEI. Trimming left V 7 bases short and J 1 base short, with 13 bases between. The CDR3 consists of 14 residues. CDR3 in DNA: TGTGCCAGCATGGGGAGTCCGACGAACACTGAAGCTTTCTTT. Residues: CASMGSPTNTEAFF.

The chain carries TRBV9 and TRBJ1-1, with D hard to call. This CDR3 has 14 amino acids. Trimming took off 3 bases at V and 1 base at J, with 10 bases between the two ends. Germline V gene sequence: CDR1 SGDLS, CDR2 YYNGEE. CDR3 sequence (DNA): TGTGCCAGCAGCGCCCAATGGAGGAACACTGAAGCTTTCTTT. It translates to CASSAQWRNTEAFF.

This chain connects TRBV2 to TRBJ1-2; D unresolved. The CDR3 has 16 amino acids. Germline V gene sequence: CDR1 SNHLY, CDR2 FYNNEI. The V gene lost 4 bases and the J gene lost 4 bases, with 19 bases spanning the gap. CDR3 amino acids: CASSGEWGGGVYGYTF. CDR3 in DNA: TGTGCCAGCAGTGGGGAGTGGGGTGGCGGGGTCTATGGCTACACCTTC.

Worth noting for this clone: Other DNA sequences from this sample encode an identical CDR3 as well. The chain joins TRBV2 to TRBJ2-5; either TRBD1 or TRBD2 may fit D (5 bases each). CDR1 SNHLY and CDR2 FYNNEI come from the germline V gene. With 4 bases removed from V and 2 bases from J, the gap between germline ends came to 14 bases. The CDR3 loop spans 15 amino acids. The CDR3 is CASSAPGTGQETQYF. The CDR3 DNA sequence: TGTGCCAGCAGTGCCCCCGGGACGGGACAAGAGACCCAGTACTTC.

CDR3 coding DNA: TGTGCCAGCAGTCCCCACCCTGGCGTAGCTCTGAACACCGGGGAGCTGTTTTTT. Translating gives CASSPHPGVALNTGELFF. This chain links TRBV27 with TRBJ2-2; D gene uncertain. The V end was cut by 5 bases, the J end by 1 base, with 20 bases between. This CDR3 is built from 18 residues. Germline-derived CDR1 and CDR2 are MNHEY and SMNVEV (reference sequence).

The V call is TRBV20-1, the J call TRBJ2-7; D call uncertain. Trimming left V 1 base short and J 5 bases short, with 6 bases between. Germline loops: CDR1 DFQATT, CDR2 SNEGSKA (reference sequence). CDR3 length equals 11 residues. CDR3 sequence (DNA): TGCAGTGCTAGAGGAATAAACGAGCAGTACTTC. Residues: CSARGINEQYF.

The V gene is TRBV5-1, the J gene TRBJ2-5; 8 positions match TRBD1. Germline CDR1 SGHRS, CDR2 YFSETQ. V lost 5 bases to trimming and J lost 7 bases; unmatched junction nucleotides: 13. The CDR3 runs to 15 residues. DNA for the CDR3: TGCGCCAGCAGACCTAGGACAGGGTATGGTACGACCCAGTACTTC. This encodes CASRPRTGYGTTQYF.

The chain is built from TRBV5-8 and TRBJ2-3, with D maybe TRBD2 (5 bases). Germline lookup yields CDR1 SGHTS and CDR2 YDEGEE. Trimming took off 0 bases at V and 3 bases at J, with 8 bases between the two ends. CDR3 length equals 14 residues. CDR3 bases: TGTGCCAGCAGCTTGGGCCGGGAAACAGATACGCAGTATTTT. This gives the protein CASSLGRETDTQYF. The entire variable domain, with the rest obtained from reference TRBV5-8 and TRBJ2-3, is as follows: EAGVTQSPTHLIKTRGQQATLRCSPISGHTSVYWYQQALGLGLQFLLWYDEGEERNRGNFPPRFSGRQFPNYSSELNVNALELEDSALYLCASSLGRETDTQYFGPGTRLTVL.

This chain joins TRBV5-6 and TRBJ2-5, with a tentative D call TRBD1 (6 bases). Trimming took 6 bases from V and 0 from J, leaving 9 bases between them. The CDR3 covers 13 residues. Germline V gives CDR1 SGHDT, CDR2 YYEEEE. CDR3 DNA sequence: TGTGCCAGCAACGACAGGAACCAAGAGACCCAGTACTTC. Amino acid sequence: CASNDRNQETQYF. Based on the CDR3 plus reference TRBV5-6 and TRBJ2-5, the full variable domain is DAGVTQSPTHLIKTRGQQVTLRCSPKSGHDTVSWYQQALGQGPQFIFQYYEEEERQRGNFPDRFSGHQFPNYSSELNVNALLLGDSALYLCASNDRNQETQYFGPGTRLLVL.

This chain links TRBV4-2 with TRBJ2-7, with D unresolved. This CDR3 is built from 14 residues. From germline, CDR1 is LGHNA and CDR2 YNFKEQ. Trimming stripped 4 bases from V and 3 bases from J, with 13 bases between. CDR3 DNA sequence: TGTGCCAGCAGCCTCCGACACGACAACTACGAGCAGTACTTC. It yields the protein CASSLRHDNYEQYF.

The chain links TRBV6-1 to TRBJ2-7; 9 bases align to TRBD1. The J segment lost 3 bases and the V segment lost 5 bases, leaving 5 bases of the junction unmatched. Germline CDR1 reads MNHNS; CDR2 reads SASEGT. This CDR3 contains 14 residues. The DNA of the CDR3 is TGTGCCAGCAGTCCTCGACAGGGGGTCTACGAGCAGTACTTC. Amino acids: CASSPRQGVYEQYF.

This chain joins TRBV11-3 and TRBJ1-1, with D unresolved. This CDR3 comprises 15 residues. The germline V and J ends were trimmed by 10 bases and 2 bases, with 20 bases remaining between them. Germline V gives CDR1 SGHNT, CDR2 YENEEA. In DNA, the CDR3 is TGTGCCAACTCTCAAACAGCCGGGAGTAACACTGAAGCTTTCTTT. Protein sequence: CANSQTAGSNTEAFF.

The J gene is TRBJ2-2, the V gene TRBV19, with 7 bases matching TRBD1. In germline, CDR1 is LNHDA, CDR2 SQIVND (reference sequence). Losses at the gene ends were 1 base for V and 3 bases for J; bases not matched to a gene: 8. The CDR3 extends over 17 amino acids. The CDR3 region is CASSIAAAGGDTGELFF. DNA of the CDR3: TGTGCCAGTAGTATAGCGGCCGCAGGGGGTGACACCGGGGAGCTGTTTTTT.

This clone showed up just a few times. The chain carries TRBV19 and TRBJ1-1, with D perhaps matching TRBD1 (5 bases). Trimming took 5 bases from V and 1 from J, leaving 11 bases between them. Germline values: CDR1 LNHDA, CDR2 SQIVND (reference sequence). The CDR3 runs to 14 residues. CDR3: CASSAGPTNTEAFF. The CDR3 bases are TGTGCCAGTAGTGCGGGACCGACGAACACTGAAGCTTTCTTT.